The next 31 T cell receptor beta chains were all read from a single sample in a study of lymphopenia after photon versus proton radiotherapy (dated 2019 in TCRdb). Library preparation used the immunoSEQ multiplex PCR assay. Not all clones reach the TCRdb copy of this immuneACCESS table, which keeps in-frame sequences only. Checked studies attribute under half of the gap to unresolved V genes and leave the rest unexplained. For this sample the table gives about 49,000 clones, of which 83% were detected only once. The ten largest clones take up less than 35% of the sample. The material sequenced was peripheral blood, taken from a patient treated with photon-based radiotherapy. These receptors originate from a middle-aged man with gastric cancer.

The rearrangement links TRBV23-1 to TRBJ2-7; D is perhaps TRBD1 or TRBD2 (5 bases each). TRBV23-1 is sorted into the ORF group, with uncertain function. Trimming cost V 0 bases and J 7 bases, with 19 bases left between them. This CDR3 has 16 amino acids. The DNA of the CDR3 is TGCGCCAGCAGTCAATCAGGGCCGAGCTACGAGGGGGAGCAGTACTTC. It translates to CASSQSGPSYEGEQYF.

As concerns this clone: This CDR3 is also generated by other DNA sequences in the sample. The gene calls are TRBV15 and TRBJ1-2, with D unclear. Germline-derived CDR1 and CDR2 are LNHNV and YYDKDF (reference sequence). V lost 0 bases, J lost 5 bases, and 7 bases lay in between. The CDR3 totals 13 residues. This chain's CDR3 is CATSREVGYGYTF. The CDR3 DNA reads TGTGCCACCAGCAGAGAGGTTGGGTATGGCTACACCTTC.

This chain connects TRBV30 to TRBJ1-1; 7 bases agree with TRBD1. The germline V gene has CDR1 GTSNPN and CDR2 SVGIG (reference sequence). The CDR3 spans 17 residues. V was clipped by 5 bases and J by 5 bases; unmatched bases: 20. The CDR3 loop reads CAWFRDRAYPGGTEAFF. The CDR3 DNA reads TGTGCCTGGTTCCGCGACAGGGCATACCCCGGTGGAACTGAAGCTTTCTTT.

The V call is TRBV19, the J call TRBJ2-2, with 7 bases identical to TRBD2. The V segment lost 5 bases and the J segment 0 bases; nucleotides outside the gene matches: 6. Germline values: CDR1 LNHDA, CDR2 SQIVND (reference sequence). This CDR3 is 16 amino acids long. This CDR3 is CASSGYGTTNTGELFF. CDR3 coding DNA: TGTGCCAGTAGTGGGTATGGGACTACGAACACCGGGGAGCTGTTTTTT.

The genes are TRBV10-3 and TRBJ2-3; tentative D call: TRBD1 (6 bases). V gave up 2 bases and J gave up 4 bases, with 16 bases separating them. Germline CDR1 is ENHRY and CDR2 is SYGVKD. There are 16 residues in the CDR3. The CDR3 nucleotides read TGTGCCATCAGTGAGGGGGGCAGGGGCTTACCAGATACGCAGTATTTT. Residues: CAISEGGRGLPDTQYF.

The gene calls are TRBV30 and TRBJ1-2, with no clear D. The germline V and J ends were trimmed by 1 base and 5 bases, with 8 bases remaining between them. The CDR3 spans 12 residues. Germline-derived CDR1 and CDR2 are GTSNPN and SVGIG (reference sequence). The CDR3 nucleotides read TGTGCCTGGAGTGAAGCAGGATATGGCTACACCTTC. Its translation: CAWSEAGYGYTF. The full variable domain, with the rest looked up from reference TRBV30 and TRBJ1-2, is SQTIHQWPATLVQPVGSPLSLECTVEGTSNPNLYWYRQAAGRGLQLLFYSVGIGQISSEVPQNLSASRPQDRQFILSSKKLLLSDSGFYLCAWSEAGYGYTFGSGTRLTVV.

The V call is TRBV5-6, the J call TRBJ2-3; TRBD1 is a possible D gene (6 bases). The CDR3 covers 15 residues. The V end lost 4 bases, the J end lost 1 base, and 13 bases lay between the germline ends. From germline, CDR1 is SGHDT and CDR2 YYEEEE. The CDR3 region has the DNA TGTGCCAGCAGCCCCAGGGGACGCCGCACAGATACGCAGTATTTT. It translates to CASSPRGRRTDTQYF.

This clone is a singleton in its sample. The V gene is TRBV4-3, the J gene TRBJ2-3; 8 bases are shared with TRBD2. The germline V gene encodes CDR1 LGHNA and CDR2 YSLEER. The V gene end was trimmed by 1 base and the J gene end by 5 bases; junction bases not matched to a gene: 8. The CDR3 is 16 residues long. The CDR3 region has the DNA TGCGCCAGCAGCCAAGGTTTGCGCGGGACTAGAGATACGCAGTATTTT. Its protein is CASSQGLRGTRDTQYF.

The rearrangement uses TRBV5-6 and TRBJ2-7, with 9 bases lining up with TRBD1. V was pared by 0 bases and J by 3 bases, with 7 bases of the junction left unmatched. The CDR3 length is 16 residues. Germline values: CDR1 SGHDT, CDR2 YYEEEE. The CDR3 spells CASSLAGQGGYYEQYF. CDR3 nucleotides: TGTGCCAGCAGCTTGGCGGGACAGGGTGGGTACTACGAGCAGTACTTC. Filled out from reference TRBV5-6 and TRBJ2-7, the complete variable domain reads DAGVTQSPTHLIKTRGQQVTLRCSPKSGHDTVSWYQQALGQGPQFIFQYYEEEERQRGNFPDRFSGHQFPNYSSELNVNALLLGDSALYLCASSLAGQGGYYEQYFGPGTRLTVT.

The V call is TRBV5-1, the J call TRBJ1-2; perhaps TRBD1 as D (6 bases). Germline V gene lookup returns CDR1 SGHRS and CDR2 YFSETQ. With 5 bases removed from V and 3 bases from J, the gap between germline ends came to 11 bases. The CDR3 is 13 residues long. The CDR3 is CASRGGFDYGYTF. The CDR3 DNA reads as TGCGCCAGCAGGGGGGGCTTCGACTATGGCTACACCTTC.

V gene TRBV9 combines with J gene TRBJ2-3; no reliable D call. V shed 3 bases and J shed 2 bases, with 4 bases lying between them. CDR3 size: 12 residues. Germline loops: CDR1 SGDLS, CDR2 YYNGEE. CDR3: CASSGHTDTQYF. CDR3 DNA: TGTGCCAGCAGCGGGCACACAGATACGCAGTATTTT.

The chain is built from TRBV11-3 and TRBJ2-2, with D uncertain. Germline V gene lookup returns CDR1 SGHNT and CDR2 YENEEA. V lost 4 bases and J lost 5, with 5 bases in between. The CDR3 contains 12 residues. The CDR3 sequence is CASSSGTGELFF. CDR3 nucleotides: TGTGCCAGCAGCTCCGGGACCGGGGAGCTGTTTTTT.

This clone was seen a handful of times. The chain recombines TRBV4-3 with TRBJ1-2; tentative D call: TRBD1 (5 bases). This CDR3 is built from 15 residues. With 4 bases removed from V and 2 bases from J, the gap between germline ends came to 14 bases. CDR1 is LGHNA, CDR2 YSLEER, per germline. The CDR3 here is CASSPGVQENYGYTF. The DNA of the CDR3 is TGCGCCAGCAGCCCAGGCGTACAGGAAAACTATGGCTACACCTTC.

V gene TRBV18 combines with J gene TRBJ1-4, with 7 bases fitting TRBD1. The CDR3 has 15 residues. Unmatched junction bases numbered 6, after V lost 2 bases and J lost 6 bases. CDR1 is KGHSH, CDR2 LQKENI, per germline. CDR3 in amino acids: CASSPVPGGYEKLFF. CDR3 sequence (DNA): TGTGCCAGCTCACCAGTTCCAGGGGGATATGAAAAACTGTTTTTT. Full variable domain (missing parts from reference TRBV18 and TRBJ1-4): NAGVMQNPRHLVRRRGQEARLRCSPMKGHSHVYWYRQLPEEGLKFMVYLQKENIIDESGMPKERFSAEFPKEGPSILRIQQVVRGDSAAYFCASSPVPGGYEKLFFGSGTQLSVL.

The chain carries TRBV4-2 and TRBJ2-5, with D possibly being TRBD2 (5 bases). The germline gives CDR1 LGHNA, CDR2 YNFKEQ. The V end lost 0 bases, the J end lost 2 bases, and 10 bases lay between the germline ends. The CDR3 runs to 15 residues. CDR3 loop: CASSQDRTQQETQYF. CDR3 coding DNA: TGTGCCAGCAGCCAAGATCGGACTCAGCAAGAGACCCAGTACTTC.

The chain has TRBV11-3 and TRBJ2-1, with D perhaps matching TRBD2 (6 bases). The CDR3 runs to 13 residues. Germline loops: CDR1 SGHNT, CDR2 YENEEA. V lost 5 bases, J lost 7 bases, and 12 bases lay in between. The CDR3 region is CASSVGGQNEQFF. The CDR3 coding sequence is TGTGCCAGCAGCGTGGGGGGTCAGAATGAGCAGTTCTTC.

The rearrangement uses TRBV19 and TRBJ2-5; TRBD1 matches 8 bases. V gave up 5 bases and J gave up 7 bases; unmatched junction bases: 12. Germline V lookup: CDR1 LNHDA, CDR2 SQIVND (reference sequence). The CDR3 length is 15 residues. The CDR3 here is CASSVRNGQGWTQYF. The DNA of the CDR3 is TGTGCCAGTAGTGTAAGAAACGGACAGGGATGGACCCAGTACTTC.

The J gene is TRBJ1-2, the V gene TRBV14; maybe TRBD1 (5 bases). Trimming cost V 4 bases and J 3 bases, with 15 bases left between them. Germline CDR1 is SGHDN and CDR2 is FVKESK. This CDR3 contains 15 residues. CDR3 sequence: CASSPTVSPYYGYTF. The CDR3 nucleotides read TGTGCCAGCAGCCCGACAGTGTCTCCCTACTATGGCTACACCTTC.

This clone was detected only a few times. The chain has TRBV10-1 and TRBJ2-1; 8 bases are shared with TRBD2. V lost 7 bases, J lost 5 bases, and 25 bases stayed unmatched. Germline-derived CDR1 and CDR2 are WNHNN and SYGVQD (reference sequence). CDR3 length: 20 residues. CDR3 coding DNA: TGCGCCAGCACTCCCAAGGGGCTTACTAGCGGTTACACTCTTGACAATGAGCAGTTCTTC. Translating it yields CASTPKGLTSGYTLDNEQFF.

Only a few counts were recorded for this clone. The gene calls are TRBV10-3 and TRBJ1-2; D perhaps matches TRBD1 (5 bases). Between the trimmed V and J ends, which lost 7 bases and 8 bases, there was a span of 14 bases. This CDR3 spans 12 amino acids. CDR1 is ENHRY, CDR2 SYGVKD, per germline. CDR3 nucleotides: TGTGCCATCATGGACTCCGGGGACGGCTACACCTTC. It translates to CAIMDSGDGYTF.

The chain joins TRBV7-2 to TRBJ2-3; maybe TRBD1 (5 bases). This CDR3 has 14 amino acids. V was cut by 5 bases and J by 6 bases, with 15 bases left in between. CDR1 and CDR2 from the germline V gene are SGHTA and FQGNSA. CDR3 loop: CASSRSAGPDTQYF. CDR3 bases: TGTGCCAGCAGCCGCTCGGCAGGGCCGGATACGCAGTATTTT.

In this sample, this clone turned up a few times. The genes are TRBV5-4 and TRBJ1-2; no clear D gene. The CDR3 length is 13 residues. Germline values: CDR1 SGHNT, CDR2 YYREEE (reference sequence). The V and J ends lost 0 bases and 13 bases respectively, with 16 bases between them. The CDR3 sequence is CASSLAKPTAFTF. DNA for the CDR3: TGTGCCAGCAGCTTGGCCAAACCCACAGCTTTCACCTTC. Together with reference TRBV5-4 and TRBJ1-2, the CDR3 gives the full variable domain: ETGVTQSPTHLIKTRGQQVTLRCSSQSGHNTVSWYQQALGQGPQFIFQYYREEENGRGNFPPRFSGLQFPNYSSELNVNALELDDSALYLCASSLAKPTAFTFGSGTRLTVV.

This clone came up a few times. The rearrangement uses TRBV7-9 and TRBJ1-2, with unresolved D. There are 12 residues in the CDR3. CDR1 and CDR2 (germline): SEHNR, FQNEAQ (reference sequence). With 5 bases removed from V and 8 bases from J, the gap between germline ends came to 12 bases. CDR3 in DNA: TGTGCCAGCAGCCCCGGGCCCAACGGCTACACCTTC. As protein: CASSPGPNGYTF. The variable domain in full, with the rest retrieved from reference TRBV7-9 and TRBJ1-2, is DTGVSQNPRHKITKRGQNVTFRCDPISEHNRLYWYRQTLGQGPEFLTYFQNEAQLEKSRLLSDRFSAERPKGSFSTLEIQRTEQGDSAMYLCASSPGPNGYTFGSGTRLTVV.

V and J are TRBV19 and TRBJ2-4; no firm D call. The CDR3 is 14 residues long. With 2 bases removed from V and 1 base from J, the gap between germline ends came to 6 bases. CDR1 LNHDA and CDR2 SQIVND come from the germline V gene (reference sequence). The CDR3 region is CASSISAAKNIQYF. CDR3 nucleotides: TGTGCCAGTAGTATATCCGCGGCCAAAAACATTCAGTACTTC.

The chain carries TRBV11-1 and TRBJ2-5; a possible D gene is TRBD2 (6 bases). This CDR3 contains 14 residues. V dropped 3 bases and J dropped 2 bases, with 10 bases sitting between them. Germline CDR1 and CDR2: SGHAT and FQDESV (reference sequence). The CDR3 DNA is TGTGCCAGCAGCTTCGTGGCGGGACAAGAGACCCAGTACTTC. This sequence encodes CASSFVAGQETQYF.

The rearrangement uses TRBV7-9 and TRBJ2-4; TRBD1 might be the D (6 bases). V shed 3 bases and J shed 3 bases, with 15 bases lying between them. Germline assignment: CDR1 SEHNR and CDR2 FQNEAQ (reference sequence). This CDR3 region has 16 residues. The CDR3 protein is CASSFYREVGKNIQYF. As DNA, the CDR3 is TGTGCCAGCAGCTTTTACAGGGAAGTGGGCAAAAACATTCAGTACTTC. Supplemented by reference TRBV7-9 and TRBJ2-4, the full variable domain reads DTGVSQNPRHKITKRGQNVTFRCDPISEHNRLYWYRQTLGQGPEFLTYFQNEAQLEKSRLLSDRFSAERPKGSFSTLEIQRTEQGDSAMYLCASSFYREVGKNIQYFGAGTRLSVL.

This clone was recorded once. The chain combines TRBV7-2 with TRBJ2-5; 12 bases match TRBD1. In germline, CDR1 is SGHTA, CDR2 FQGNSA. The J segment lost 5 bases and the V segment lost 1 base, leaving 5 bases of the junction unmatched. The CDR3 totals 16 residues. The CDR3 spells CASSLGDRGLRETQYF. As DNA, the CDR3 is TGTGCCAGCAGCTTAGGGGACAGGGGGCTGAGGGAGACCCAGTACTTC.

This clone was seen a few times. This chain joins TRBV4-3 and TRBJ2-7, with no clear D. V lost 0 bases to trimming and J lost 2 bases, with 11 bases between them. The CDR3 runs to 15 residues. Germline V gene lookup returns CDR1 LGHNA and CDR2 YSLEER. The CDR3 here is CASSQESGIAYEQYF. The CDR3 DNA reads as TGCGCCAGCAGCCAAGAGTCTGGAATCGCCTACGAGCAGTACTTC.

The chain combines TRBV18 with TRBJ2-3, with D possibly TRBD2 on 6 matching bases. The CDR3 spans 17 residues. Germline CDR1 KGHSH, CDR2 LQKENI. Trimming removed 2 bases from V and 0 bases from J, with 15 bases in between. The CDR3 coding sequence is TGTGCCAGCTCACCATTGGGGCTGAGCGGGAGCACAGATACGCAGTATTTT. Translating gives CASSPLGLSGSTDTQYF.

The J gene is TRBJ2-7, the V gene TRBV7-6; TRBD2 aligns across 12 bases. Germline values: CDR1 SGHVS, CDR2 FNYEAQ. J was trimmed by 6 bases and V by 4 bases; bases with no gene match: 4. CDR3 length equals 14 residues. The chain's CDR3 is CASSSTSGSGEQYF. The DNA of the CDR3 is TGTGCCAGCAGCTCGACTAGCGGGAGTGGCGAGCAGTACTTC.

The chain has TRBV18 and TRBJ2-3, with no clear D. Germline values: CDR1 KGHSH, CDR2 LQKENI. The CDR3 length is 14 residues. V lost 0 bases, J lost 5 bases, and 9 bases lay in between. CDR3 loop: CASSPPTRRDTQYF. The CDR3 nucleotides are TGTGCCAGCTCACCACCTACCCGCAGAGATACGCAGTATTTT.